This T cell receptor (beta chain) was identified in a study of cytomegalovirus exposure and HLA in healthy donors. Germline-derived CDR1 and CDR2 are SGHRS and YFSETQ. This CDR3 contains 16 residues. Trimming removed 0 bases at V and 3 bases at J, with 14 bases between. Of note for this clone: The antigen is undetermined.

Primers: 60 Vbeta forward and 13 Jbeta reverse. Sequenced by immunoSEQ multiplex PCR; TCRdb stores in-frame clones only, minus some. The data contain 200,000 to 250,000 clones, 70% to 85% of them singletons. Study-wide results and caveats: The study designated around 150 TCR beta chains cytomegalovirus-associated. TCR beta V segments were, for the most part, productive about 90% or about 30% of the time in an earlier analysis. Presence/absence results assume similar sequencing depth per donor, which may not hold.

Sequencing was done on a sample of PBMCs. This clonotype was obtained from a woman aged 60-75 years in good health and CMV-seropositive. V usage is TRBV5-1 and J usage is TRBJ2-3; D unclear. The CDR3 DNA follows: TGCGCCAGCAGCTTGGCCGGTGAGGCGAGGACAGATACGCAGTATTTT. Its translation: CASSLAGEARTDTQYF.